These 18 T cell receptor beta chains came from one sample sequenced in a study of shared clonotypes between healthy human individuals. The assay was immunoSEQ multiplex PCR, and TCRdb's table has in-frame clones only and misses some. Among 2 million to 3 million clones, under 95% were seen once, and the ten largest hold about 0.34%. The source material was naive CD4+ T cells from PBMCs. Sample subset: CD45RA+ positively selected. These receptors all stem from a man aged 18 to 30 in good health. Some clones in this sample may be carry-over from other donors' samples.

The CDR3 loop reads CASSPGLAGSYNEQFF. DNA for the CDR3: TGTGCCAGCAGCCCAGGACTAGCGGGCTCCTACAATGAGCAGTTCTTC. The chain is built from TRBV7-3 and TRBJ2-1; the match to TRBD2 covers 11 bases. This CDR3 comprises 16 residues. V lost 5 bases and J lost 0; bases outside the gene matches: 3. Germline assignment: CDR1 SGHTA and CDR2 FQGTGA.

This chain joins TRBV7-4 and TRBJ2-5; no clear D. Trimming removed 5 bases from V and 13 bases from J, with 20 bases in between. Germline V gene sequence: CDR1 SGHVT, CDR2 SQSDAQ. There are 13 residues in the CDR3. In DNA form, the CDR3 reads TGTGCCAGCAGCCCCTACCGGATCCCCCGTAGGTACTTC. Its translation is CASSPYRIPRRYF.

This clone was found once. The same CDR3 can be traced to other DNA sequences in this sample. The chain joins TRBV18 to TRBJ1-2, with D perhaps matching TRBD1 (5 bases). The germline gives CDR1 KGHSH, CDR2 LQKENI. With 6 bases removed from V and 1 base from J, the gap between germline ends came to 9 bases. The CDR3 totals 13 residues. The CDR3 DNA reads TGTGCCAGCTCCCCGACAGATAACTATGGCTACACCTTC. Translated, it gives CASSPTDNYGYTF. The entire variable domain, with the rest obtained from reference TRBV18 and TRBJ1-2, is as follows: NAGVMQNPRHLVRRRGQEARLRCSPMKGHSHVYWYRQLPEEGLKFMVYLQKENIIDESGMPKERFSAEFPKEGPSILRIQQVVRGDSAAYFCASSPTDNYGYTFGSGTRLTVV.

The chain couples TRBV30 to TRBJ1-3; D remains ambiguous. This CDR3 is 14 amino acids long. From germline, CDR1 is GTSNPN and CDR2 SVGIG (reference sequence). V was shortened by 4 bases and J by 3 bases, with 13 bases between the two germline ends. CDR3 region: CAWKLFTRGNTIYF. CDR3 nucleotides: TGTGCCTGGAAGCTTTTTACTCGTGGAAACACCATATATTTT.

The chain employs TRBV4-3 and TRBJ2-7, with 15 bases aligning to TRBD2. CDR1 LGHNA and CDR2 YSLEER come from the germline V gene. The trim removed 2 bases at V and 4 bases at J, leaving 12 bases unmatched. This CDR3 comprises 19 residues. Here the CDR3 reads CASSQRPWTSGRAWYEQYF. CDR3 bases: TGCGCCAGCAGCCAAAGGCCCTGGACTAGCGGGAGGGCATGGTACGAGCAGTACTTC.

J is TRBJ2-3 and V is TRBV14; D gene ambiguous. Germline V lookup: CDR1 SGHDN, CDR2 FVKESK. V lost 5 bases and J lost 2, with 11 bases in between. CDR3 length: 14 residues. The DNA of the CDR3 is TGTGCCAGCAGCGCCTCCTCCGACACAGATACGCAGTATTTT. Translated: CASSASSDTDTQYF.

This sequence joins TRBV5-5 and TRBJ2-7, with D maybe TRBD1 (5 bases). Trimming stripped 0 bases from V and 3 bases from J, with 13 bases between. Germline-derived CDR1 and CDR2 are SGHKS and YYEKEE (reference sequence). The CDR3 is 15 residues long. The CDR3 loop is CASSLGARRVYEQYF. CDR3 coding DNA: TGTGCCAGCAGCTTGGGGGCCCGCAGGGTCTACGAGCAGTACTTC.

The rearrangement uses TRBV5-1 and TRBJ2-7, with 9 bases fitting TRBD2. CDR1 SGHRS and CDR2 YFSETQ come from the germline V gene. The CDR3 contains 18 residues. V dropped 4 bases and J dropped 0; count of bases not matched to a gene: 14. CDR3 bases: TGCGCCAGCAGCAGTCTAGTCCCCCCAGCGGGAGGCTCCTACGAGCAGTACTTC. Protein product: CASSSLVPPAGGSYEQYF.

The rearrangement uses TRBV29-1 and TRBJ2-3; perhaps TRBD2 as D (5 bases). Germline loops: CDR1 SQVTM, CDR2 ANQGSEA. Trimming took off 3 bases at V and 2 bases at J, with 9 bases between the two ends. The CDR3 runs to 13 residues. Written as DNA, the CDR3 is TGCAGCGTTGACAGCGGATTCACAGATACGCAGTATTTT. Its protein product is CSVDSGFTDTQYF.

The gene calls are TRBV4-3 and TRBJ1-2; 7 bases agree with TRBD1. The CDR3 length is 13 residues. The V segment lost 5 bases and the J segment 6 bases; nucleotides outside the gene matches: 6. Germline V gives CDR1 LGHNA, CDR2 YSLEER. CDR3 residues: CASSSTGRDGYTF. The CDR3 region has the DNA TGCGCCAGCAGCTCGACAGGGAGGGATGGCTACACCTTC.

This chain uses TRBV6-6 with TRBJ2-1; D possibly uses TRBD1 or TRBD2 (5 bases each). Germline CDR1 MNHNY, CDR2 SVGAGI (reference sequence). CDR3 size: 13 residues. The ends were cut back, 2 bases at V and 8 bases at J, with 10 bases in the middle. The DNA of the CDR3 is TGTGCCAGCAGTTACCAGGGACCGGATGAGCAGTTCTTC. Translation gives CASSYQGPDEQFF.

The genes are TRBV5-1 and TRBJ2-1; no clear D. Germline V gene data show CDR1 as SGHRS and CDR2 as YFSETQ. Trimming stripped 4 bases from V and 8 bases from J, with 13 bases between. The CDR3 runs 13 residues. The CDR3, as DNA: TGCGCCAGCAGCCCCCCATCACGGGATGAGCAGTTCTTC. It translates to CASSPPSRDEQFF.

In regard to this clone: Other DNA sequences of this sample code for an identical CDR3. The chain carries TRBV2 and TRBJ2-7, with D possibly being TRBD1 (5 bases). Between the trimmed V and J ends, which lost 3 bases and 2 bases, there was a span of 11 bases. The CDR3 spans 14 residues. In germline, CDR1 is SNHLY, CDR2 FYNNEI. The CDR3 DNA reads TGTGCCAGCAGTGACCAAGGGGCCACCTACGAGCAGTACTTC. Translated, it gives CASSDQGATYEQYF. Together with reference TRBV2 and TRBJ2-7, the CDR3 gives the full variable domain: EPEVTQTPSHQVTQMGQEVILRCVPISNHLYFYWYRQILGQKVEFLVSFYNNEISEKSEIFDDQFSVERPDGSNFTLKIRSTKLEDSAMYFCASSDQGATYEQYFGPGTRLTVT.

The chain uses TRBV10-3 and TRBJ2-5; TRBD2 aligns across 14 bases. The J call may not be correct, given that the DNA end is closer to TRBJ2-7. CDR1 ENHRY and CDR2 SYGVKD come from the germline V gene. The length of the CDR3 is 16 residues. CDR3 loop: CAISPQPGLAGDEQYF. The CDR3 DNA follows: TGTGCCATCAGCCCTCAACCGGGACTAGCGGGAGACGAGCAGTACTTC.

This clone has more than one count but fewer than ten. This same CDR3 is encoded by further DNA sequences in the sample. This rearrangement joins TRBV7-2 to TRBJ1-2; 7 bases align to TRBD1. Germline V CDR1 and CDR2: SGHTA, FQGNSA. The V and J ends lost 3 bases and 4 bases, in that order; junction bases with no gene match: 2. This CDR3 region has 13 residues. This CDR3 reads CASSLDRLYGYTF. The DNA for the CDR3 is TGTGCCAGCAGCTTGGACAGGCTCTATGGCTACACCTTC.

V gene TRBV18 combines with J gene TRBJ2-3; D unresolved. Germline lookup yields CDR1 KGHSH and CDR2 LQKENI. V was cut by 3 bases and J by 0 bases, with 16 bases left in between. The CDR3 covers 17 residues. The CDR3: CASSPPPFAESTDTQYF. The CDR3 nucleotides read TGTGCCAGCTCACCCCCTCCGTTTGCGGAAAGCACAGATACGCAGTATTTT.

V is TRBV19 and J is TRBJ1-5; tentatively, D is TRBD1 (5 bases). V lost 6 bases, J lost 4 bases, and 16 bases lay in between. The CDR3 is made up of 15 amino acids. Germline assignment: CDR1 LNHDA and CDR2 SQIVND (reference sequence). CDR3 protein: CASRPSRQTNQPQHF. In DNA form, the CDR3 reads TGTGCCAGTAGACCAAGTAGACAGACTAATCAGCCCCAGCATTTT.

This chain links TRBV9 with TRBJ2-1, with TRBD2 matching 11 bases. Unmatched junction bases numbered 4, after V lost 3 bases and J lost 2 bases. This CDR3 has 16 amino acids. CDR1 SGDLS and CDR2 YYNGEE come from the germline V gene. CDR3 region: CASSARLAGTYNEQFF. The CDR3 nucleotides are TGTGCCAGCAGCGCCAGACTAGCGGGGACCTACAATGAGCAGTTCTTC.